This note documents a single TCR beta chain sequence. The sample belongs to a study of cytomegalovirus exposure and HLA in healthy donors. The PCR employed 60 Vbeta primers together with 13 Jbeta primers. Method: immunoSEQ multiplex PCR; TCRdb's copy keeps in-frame clones and lacks some. The table lists about 160,000 clones, about 88% of them singletons, with nearly 2% in the top ten. Germline assignment: CDR1 SGDLS and CDR2 YYNGEE. The CDR3 has 16 residues. V lost 2 bases to trimming and J lost 9 bases; unmatched junction nucleotides: 10. V and J are TRBV9 and TRBJ2-1; 11 nucleotides match TRBD2. This sequence originates from a woman between 18 and 29 years old in good health and CMV-seronegative. The sequenced sample consisted of PBMCs. The CDR3 coding sequence is TGTGCCAGCAGCGTGGGGGGGACTAGCGGTCTAAGTGAGCAGTTCTTC. Translating it yields CASSVGGTSGLSEQFF.